These 16 T cell receptor beta chains share one sample of origin, sequenced in a study of T cell responses to AZD1222 COVID-19 vaccine. Generated by immunoSEQ multiplex PCR, the TCRdb table keeps only in-frame clones and is missing some. Of tens of thousands of clones in the sample, 80% to 90% were seen once. The starting material was peripheral blood, obtained 28 days after the second AZD1222 dose. The receptor source for this set is an adult who received the AZD1222 COVID-19 vaccine.

The count of this clone is one. This rearrangement joins TRBV29-1 to TRBJ1-1; D is possibly TRBD1 (6 bases). The CDR3 spans 14 residues. The germline V gene encodes CDR1 SQVTM and CDR2 ANQGSEA. V lost 4 bases and J 0 bases, leaving 12 bases between the germline ends. CDR3 amino acids: CSVVEGGMNTEAFF. The CDR3 DNA reads as TGCAGCGTTGTTGAAGGGGGTATGAACACTGAAGCTTTCTTT.

The genes are TRBV25-1 and TRBJ2-5; D tentatively fits TRBD1 or TRBD2 (6 bases each). The germline V gene has CDR1 MGHDK and CDR2 SYGVNS. The ends were cut back, 7 bases at V and 7 bases at J, with 13 bases in the middle. The CDR3 has 12 residues. This chain's CDR3 is CASIGGGTTQYF. The CDR3 nucleotides read TGTGCCAGCATAGGAGGGGGGACGACCCAGTACTTC. Looking up the rest from reference TRBV25-1 and TRBJ2-5 gives the full variable domain: EADIYQTPRYLVIGTGKKITLECSQTMGHDKMYWYQQDPGMELHLIHYSYGVNSTEKGDLSSESTVSRIRTEHFPLTLESARPSHTSQYLCASIGGGTTQYFGPGTRLLVL.

The J gene is TRBJ1-5, the V gene TRBV4-1, with 8 nucleotides matching TRBD1. The germline gives CDR1 MGHRA, CDR2 YSYEKL. This CDR3 comprises 18 residues. V lost 4 bases and J lost 0; bases outside the gene matches: 11. CDR3 coding DNA: TGCGCCAGCAGCCGAGAGACAGGGGCGGCATATAGCAATCAGCCCCAGCATTTT. Protein: CASSRETGAAYSNQPQHF.

The chain recombines TRBV5-5 with TRBJ1-4, with 9 positions matching TRBD1. This CDR3 has 14 residues. The germline CDR1 and CDR2 sequences are SGHKS and YYEKEE (reference sequence). The V gene end was trimmed by 5 bases and the J gene end by 8 bases; junction bases not matched to a gene: 7. CDR3: CASSWTGDREKLFF. The CDR3 region has the DNA TGTGCCAGCAGTTGGACAGGGGATCGGGAAAAACTGTTTTTT. Based on the CDR3 plus reference TRBV5-5 and TRBJ1-4, the full variable domain is DAGVTQSPTHLIKTRGQQVTLRCSPISGHKSVSWYQQVLGQGPQFIFQYYEKEERGRGNFPDRFSARQFPNYSSELNVNALLLGDSALYLCASSWTGDREKLFFGSGTQLSVL.

DNA for the CDR3: TGTGCCAGCAGTGAGACGGTCTTAAGGGGGGACACCATATATTTT. This encodes CASSETVLRGDTIYF. The rearrangement links TRBV6-1 to TRBJ1-3; D might be TRBD1 (6 bases). CDR3 length: 15 residues. Germline values: CDR1 MNHNS, CDR2 SASEGT. With 3 bases removed from V and 8 bases from J, the gap between germline ends came to 17 bases.

The V and J genes are TRBV11-3 and TRBJ2-5; 7 bases agree with TRBD2. Germline loops: CDR1 SGHNT, CDR2 YENEEA. The CDR3 contains 14 residues. V lost 5 bases to trimming and J lost 5 bases; unmatched junction nucleotides: 8. The CDR3 here is CASSLGGNEETQYF. The DNA of the CDR3 is TGTGCCAGCAGCCTGGGGGGGAATGAGGAGACCCAGTACTTC.

The genes are TRBV4-1 and TRBJ1-1; TRBD1 is a possible D gene (6 bases). Germline assignment: CDR1 MGHRA and CDR2 YSYEKL. With 0 bases removed from V and 3 bases from J, the gap between germline ends came to 14 bases. There are 16 residues in the CDR3. The CDR3 loop reads CASSQEFAGADTEAFF. The CDR3 DNA follows: TGCGCCAGCAGCCAAGAGTTCGCAGGGGCCGACACTGAAGCTTTCTTT.

The chain is built from TRBV5-1 and TRBJ2-3; 8 bases match TRBD1. J was trimmed by 1 base and V by 4 bases; bases with no gene match: 8. Germline CDR1 SGHRS, CDR2 YFSETQ. This CDR3 has 16 residues. In nucleotides, the CDR3 is TGCGCCAGCAGCCTTCAGGACAGGGCGGGCACAGATACGCAGTATTTT. Translated, it gives CASSLQDRAGTDTQYF. Looking up the rest from reference TRBV5-1 and TRBJ2-3 gives the full variable domain: KAGVTQTPRYLIKTRGQQVTLSCSPISGHRSVSWYQQTPGQGLQFLFEYFSETQRNKGNFPGRFSGRQFSNSRSEMNVSTLELGDSALYLCASSLQDRAGTDTQYFGPGTRLTVL.

V usage is TRBV18 and J usage is TRBJ2-3; D is ambiguous. Trimming took 5 bases from V and 5 from J, leaving 20 bases between them. The CDR3 runs 16 residues. Germline V gene lookup returns CDR1 KGHSH and CDR2 LQKENI. DNA of the CDR3: TGTGCCAGCTCAGCCAAAGTCCGGGCCCTGGGAGATACGCAGTATTTT. This codes for CASSAKVRALGDTQYF.

The CDR3 DNA is TGTGCCAGCATTTCGCCCGGACAGGGAAACACCGGGGAGCTGTTTTTT. It specifies CASISPGQGNTGELFF. This chain uses TRBV2 with TRBJ2-2; 8 bases map to TRBD1. Trimming removed 7 bases from V and 2 bases from J; junction bases left unmatched: 9. Germline CDR1 SNHLY, CDR2 FYNNEI. This CDR3 comprises 16 residues.

The chain has TRBV5-6 and TRBJ1-4; D is uncertain. V was clipped by 2 bases and J by 11 bases, with 10 bases between them. This CDR3 region has 12 residues. The V gene's germline CDR1 is SGHDT and CDR2 YYEEEE. The DNA for the CDR3 is TGTGCCAGCAGCTTCAGCTCGGGCAAACTGTTTTTT. It translates to CASSFSSGKLFF.

V usage is TRBV13 and J usage is TRBJ2-5, with 12 bases fitting TRBD1. Per the germline V gene, CDR1 is PRHDT and CDR2 is FYEKMQ (reference sequence). CDR3 length equals 17 residues. Unmatched junction bases numbered 6, after V lost 4 bases and J lost 0 bases. Written as DNA, the CDR3 is TGTGCCAGCAGCTCACCAGGGACAGGGGGCTACCAAGAGACCCAGTACTTC. Translated: CASSSPGTGGYQETQYF.

The rearrangement joins TRBV21-1 to TRBJ1-4. TRBV21-1 is a documented pseudogene. The CDR3 sequence is 15 residues long. This chain's CDR3 is CASSKAAPVNEKLFF. Written as DNA, the CDR3 is TGTGCCAGCAGCAAAGCAGCACCTGTTAATGAAAAACTGTTTTTT.

The CDR3 DNA reads TGCGCCAGCAGCCAAGATTACCGGGGGGACCAGCCCCAGCATTTT. Amino acid sequence: CASSQDYRGDQPQHF. This chain uses TRBV4-3 with TRBJ1-5, with a weak D call TRBD1 (5 bases). Trimming stripped 0 bases from V and 7 bases from J, with 13 bases between. The CDR3 is made up of 15 amino acids. CDR1 is LGHNA, CDR2 YSLEER, per germline.

A word on this clone: Other DNA sequences in this specimen translate into the identical CDR3. The V and J genes are TRBV11-2 and TRBJ1-1, with D perhaps TRBD1 (5 bases). The CDR3 is made up of 12 amino acids. Deletions cut 5 bases from V and 7 bases from J, with 11 bases between. Germline V gives CDR1 SGHAT, CDR2 FQNNGV. DNA of the CDR3: TGTGCCAGCAGCCTAACCGGGGGTGAAGCTTTCTTT. Translation: CASSLTGGEAFF.

The chain uses TRBV7-9 and TRBJ1-1; the D gene is possibly TRBD1 (5 bases). V lost 8 bases and J 5 bases, leaving 21 bases between the germline ends. The V gene's germline CDR1 is SEHNR and CDR2 FQNEAQ (reference sequence). The CDR3 runs to 15 residues. CDR3 sequence (DNA): TGTGCCAGCCAGCAGGGTAGGGGTACGAGGACTGAAGCTTTCTTT. Amino acid sequence: CASQQGRGTRTEAFF.